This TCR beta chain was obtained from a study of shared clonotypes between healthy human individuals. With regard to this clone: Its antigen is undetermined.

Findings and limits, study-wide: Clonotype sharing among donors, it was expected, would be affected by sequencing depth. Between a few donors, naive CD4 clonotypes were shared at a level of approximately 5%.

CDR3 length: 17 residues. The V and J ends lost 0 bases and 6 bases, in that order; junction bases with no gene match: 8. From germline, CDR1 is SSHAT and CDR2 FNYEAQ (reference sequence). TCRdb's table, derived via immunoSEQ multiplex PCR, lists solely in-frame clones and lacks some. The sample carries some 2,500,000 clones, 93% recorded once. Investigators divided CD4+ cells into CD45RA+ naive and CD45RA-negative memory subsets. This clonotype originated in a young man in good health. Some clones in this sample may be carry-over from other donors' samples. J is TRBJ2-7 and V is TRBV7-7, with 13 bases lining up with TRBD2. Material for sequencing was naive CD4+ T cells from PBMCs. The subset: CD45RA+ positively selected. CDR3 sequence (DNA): TGTGCCAGCAGCTTAGCGCCGGGGACTAGCGGGATGGGCGAGCAGTACTTC. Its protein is CASSLAPGTSGMGEQYF.